This T cell receptor beta chain was captured in a study of shared clonotypes between healthy human individuals. The repertoire was sequenced with immunoSEQ multiplex PCR; TCRdb's copy has only in-frame clones and lacks some. The data contain a few million clones, approximately 92% of them singletons. Germline values: CDR1 SGHNT, CDR2 YENEEA. The CDR3 sequence is 12 residues long. V was clipped by 9 bases and J by 5 bases; unmatched bases: 6. Sequenced sample: naive CD4+ T cells sorted from blood. As for subset: CD45RA+ positively selected. This sequence was found in a man younger than 30 in good health. The genes are TRBV11-3 and TRBJ2-5; 7 positions match TRBD2. The chain's CDR3 is CASMGGDETQYF. CDR3 coding DNA: TGTGCCAGTATGGGAGGGGACGAGACCCAGTACTTC.